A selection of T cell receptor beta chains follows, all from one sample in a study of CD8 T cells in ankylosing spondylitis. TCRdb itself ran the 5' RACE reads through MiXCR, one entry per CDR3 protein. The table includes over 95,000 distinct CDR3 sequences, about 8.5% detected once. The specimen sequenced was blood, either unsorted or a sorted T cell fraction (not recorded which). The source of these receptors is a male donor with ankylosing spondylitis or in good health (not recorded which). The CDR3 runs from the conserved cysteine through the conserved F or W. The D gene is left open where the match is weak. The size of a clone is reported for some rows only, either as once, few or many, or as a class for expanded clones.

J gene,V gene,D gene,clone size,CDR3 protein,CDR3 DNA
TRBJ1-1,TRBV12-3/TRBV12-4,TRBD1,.,CASRSNRGRGTEAFF,TGTGCCAGCAGATCAAACAGGGGGCGCGGGACTGAAGCTTTCTTT
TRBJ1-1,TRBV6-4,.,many,CASSAGRDTEAFF,TGTGCCAGCAGCGCGGGGAGGGACACTGAAGCTTTCTTT
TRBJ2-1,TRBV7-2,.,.,CASRHPGTRFTEQFF,TGTGCCAGCAGGCATCCGGGCACCCGCTTCACCGAGCAGTTCTTC
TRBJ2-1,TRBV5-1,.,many,CASSLTLNGLNEQFF,TGCGCCAGCAGCTTGACCCTCAACGGTCTCAATGAGCAGTTCTTC
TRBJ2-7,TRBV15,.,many,CATSPLLFSYEQYF,TGTGCCACCAGCCCCCTTCTTTTTTCCTACGAGCAGTACTTC
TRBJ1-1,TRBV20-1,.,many,CSASSGDPEAFF,TGCAGTGCTAGTTCCGGGGACCCTGAAGCTTTCTTT
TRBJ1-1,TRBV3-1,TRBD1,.,CATRTGGGTEAFF,TGTGCCACCAGGACAGGGGGGGGCACTGAAGCTTTCTTT
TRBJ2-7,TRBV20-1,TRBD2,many,CSAAGLAGAAEQYF,TGCAGTGCAGCCGGACTAGCGGGAGCAGCAGAGCAGTACTTC
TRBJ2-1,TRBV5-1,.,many,CASTRDSYNEQFF,TGCGCCAGCACCAGGGATTCCTACAATGAGCAGTTCTTC
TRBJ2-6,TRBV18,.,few,CASSPEARSGANVLTF,TGTGCCAGCTCACCGGAAGCTCGCTCTGGGGCCAACGTCCTGACTTTC
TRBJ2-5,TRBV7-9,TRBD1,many,CASSIGQGVETQYF,TGTGCCAGCAGCATTGGACAGGGCGTAGAGACCCAGTACTTC
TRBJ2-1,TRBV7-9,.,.,CASSLGGLGSHEQFF,TGTGCCAGCAGCTTAGGGGGGCTAGGATCCCATGAGCAGTTCTTC
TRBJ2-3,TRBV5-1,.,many,CASSLDGSRADTQYF,TGCGCCAGCAGCTTGGACGGGAGCAGAGCAGATACGCAGTATTTT
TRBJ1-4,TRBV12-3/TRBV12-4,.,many,CASRTDRTTSELFF,TGTGCCAGCAGGACCGACAGGACGACGTCGGAACTGTTTTTT